This paragraph covers one T cell receptor beta chain sequence. The protocol was immunoSEQ multiplex PCR, while the TCRdb copy is restricted to in-frame clones and leaves out a portion. The sample comprises 250,000 to 350,000 clones, approximately 90% of which are singletons, and 2% to 2.5% rests with the top ten. The data were taken from a study of blood T cell repertoires in COVID-19. This TCR derives from a woman between 55 and 75 years old in a cohort exposed to, infected with or recovered from COVID-19 (not recorded which). The source material was PBMCs or T cells enriched from blood (not recorded which).

CDR3 in DNA: TGTGCCAGCAGCTCGGACAGGGGGCCTCAGAATTCACCCCTCCACTTT. Protein sequence: CASSSDRGPQNSPLHF. The chain employs TRBV5-6 and TRBJ1-6; 11 bases are a match to TRBD1. The ends lost 3 bases at V and 7 bases at J; junction bases unmatched: 6. Germline CDR1 reads SGHDT; CDR2 reads YYEEEE. The CDR3 covers 16 residues.